The clone carrying this T cell receptor beta chain was counted only a few times. The antigen is not known. This sample is part of a study of OX40 agonist ivuxolimab in advanced cancers. As for the study in general: With a range of roughly 23 to 90, age averaged approximately 60 years, and around 80% were male. Anti-PD-1, anti-PD-L1 or anti-CTLA-4 therapy given earlier was allowed, and over 35% had some.

The CDR3 spans 13 residues. Trimming cost V 3 bases and J 4 bases, with 10 bases left between them. Per the germline V gene, CDR1 is SGHRS and CDR2 is YFSETQ. Profiling relied on immunoSEQ multiplex PCR, and the TCRdb table lists in-frame clones only, not all of them. The sample carries around 67,000 clones, roughly 84% recorded once. General observations from the study: Nonresponders included some who also had low normalized T-cell clonal expansion.

Sample: CD4+ or CD8+ T cells sorted from blood, taken in a trial of the OX40 agonist ivuxolimab. The clonotype was recovered from an adult with an advanced solid tumor such as melanoma, head and neck, liver or kidney cancer. The V gene is TRBV5-1, the J gene TRBJ1-2, with a weak D call TRBD1 (6 bases). The CDR3 sequence is CASSWDIFYGYTF. CDR3 DNA sequence: TGCGCCAGCAGCTGGGACATATTCTATGGCTACACCTTC.